This T cell receptor (beta chain) was found in a study of T cell repertoires and HLA-DP antigens. About the study: Alloreactive CD4+ T cells targeted HLA-DP on transduced HeLa. Sorted CD137+CD4+ samples averaged around 200 ng DNA; pre-culture CD4+ samples, approximately 1,100 ng.

Only in-frame clones appear in the TCRdb table, and some are missing; sequencing was by immunoSEQ multiplex PCR. The table lists over 60,000 clones, around 77% of them singletons. Study outcomes and limitations: Naive and memory CD4+ repertoires were not analysed separately.

Per the germline V gene, CDR1 is SGHKS and CDR2 is YYEKEE (reference sequence). V gave up 4 bases and J gave up 0 bases, with 11 bases separating them. This CDR3 spans 15 amino acids. This clone showed up just a few times. Its specificity is unknown. CD4+ T cells were isolated untouched, about 98% pure. The TCR comes from a man between 60 and 75 years old in good health and CMV-seronegative. Material: CD4+ T cells from PBMCs. V and J are TRBV5-5 and TRBJ2-1; the D gene is possibly TRBD2 (6 bases). The CDR3 DNA sequence: TGTGCCAGCAGCCTCGACGGGGGCTCCTACAATGAGCAGTTCTTC. It encodes CASSLDGGSYNEQFF.